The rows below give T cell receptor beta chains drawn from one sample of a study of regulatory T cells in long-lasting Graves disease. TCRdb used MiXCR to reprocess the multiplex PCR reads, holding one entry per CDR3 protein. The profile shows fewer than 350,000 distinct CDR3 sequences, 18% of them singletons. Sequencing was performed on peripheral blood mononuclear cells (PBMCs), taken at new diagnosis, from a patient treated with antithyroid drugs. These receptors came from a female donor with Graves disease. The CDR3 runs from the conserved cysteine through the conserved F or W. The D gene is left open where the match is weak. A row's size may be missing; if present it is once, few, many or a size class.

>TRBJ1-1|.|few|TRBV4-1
TGCGCCAGCAGCCAAGATTTGGGCAGGCCGAACACTGAAGCTTTCTTT
CASSQDLGRPNTEAFF
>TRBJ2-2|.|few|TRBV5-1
TGCGCCAGCAGCTTGATGAATCGTGCCGGGGAGCTGTTTTTT
CASSLMNRAGELFF
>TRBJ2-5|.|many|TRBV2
TGTGCCAGCAGTGATAGGGTGGAGACCCAGTACTTC
CASSDRVETQYF
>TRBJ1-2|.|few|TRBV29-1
TGCAGCGTGGAGAAGGGGGATGGCTATGGCTACACCTTC
CSVEKGDGYGYTF
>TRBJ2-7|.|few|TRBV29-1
TGCAGCGTTGAAGGACTAGTGGCTGACGAGCAGTACTTC
CSVEGLVADEQYF
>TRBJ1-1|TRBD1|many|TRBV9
TGTGCCAGCGGTGGGGACAGCACTGAAGCTTTCTTT
CASGGDSTEAFF
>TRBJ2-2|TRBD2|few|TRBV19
TGTGCCAGTGCTACAGCGGGAGGGAGGACCGGGGAGCTGTTTTTT
CASATAGGRTGELFF
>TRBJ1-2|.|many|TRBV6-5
TGTGCCAGCAGTTATGAGTTTGGAGGCCCTAACTATGGCTACACCTTC
CASSYEFGGPNYGYTF
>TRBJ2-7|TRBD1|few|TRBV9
TGTGCCAGCAGCGCAACAGGGGGCCCCTCCTACGAGCAGTACTTC
CASSATGGPSYEQYF
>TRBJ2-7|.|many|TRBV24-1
TGTGCCACCAGTGATCGTGGGACCTACGAGCAGTACTTC
CATSDRGTYEQYF
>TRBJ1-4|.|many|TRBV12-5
TGTGCTAGTGGCGACACCTCAACTAATGAAAAACTGTTTTTT
CASGDTSTNEKLFF
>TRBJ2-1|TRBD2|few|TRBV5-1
TGCGCCAGCAGCTTGGAGACTAGCGGGAGAGGGAATGAGCAGTTCTTC
CASSLETSGRGNEQFF
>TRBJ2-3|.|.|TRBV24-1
TGTGCCACCAGTGGTAGAGGGAGCGACACAGATACGCAGTATTTT
CATSGRGSDTDTQYF
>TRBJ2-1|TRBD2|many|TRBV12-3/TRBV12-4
TGTGCCAGCAATCTAGCGGGAGGACCCCACAATGAGCAGTTCTTC
CASNLAGGPHNEQFF
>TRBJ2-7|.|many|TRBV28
TGTGCCAGCAGCTCTCCGAGCGGAAACTCCTACGAGCAGTACTTC
CASSSPSGNSYEQYF
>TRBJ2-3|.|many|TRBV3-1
TGTGCCAGCAGCCAAGAAGCGGCATCAACAGATACGCAGTATTTT
CASSQEAASTDTQYF
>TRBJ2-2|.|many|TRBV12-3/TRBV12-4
TGTGCCAGCAGTTTCGTAGCAAACACCGGGGAGCTGTTTTTT
CASSFVANTGELFF
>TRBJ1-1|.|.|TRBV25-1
TGTGCCAGCAGTGACATTCACGACACTGAAGCTTTCTTT
CASSDIHDTEAFF
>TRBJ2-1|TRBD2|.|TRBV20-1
TGCAGTGCCACCCCCCTAGCGGGATTTAGTGAGCAGTTCTTC
CSATPLAGFSEQFF
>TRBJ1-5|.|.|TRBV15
TGTGCCACCAGCAGAGACACTTACAATCAGCCCCAGCATTTT
CATSRDTYNQPQHF
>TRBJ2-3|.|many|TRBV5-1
TGCGCCAGCAGCTTGGACGTTGTCAGCACAGATACGCAGTATTTT
CASSLDVVSTDTQYF
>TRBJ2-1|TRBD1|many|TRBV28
TGTGCCAGCAGTGCCGGGACAGGGTACAATGAGCAGTTCTTC
CASSAGTGYNEQFF
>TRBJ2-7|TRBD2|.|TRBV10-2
TGCGCCAGCAGTCTAGCGGGAGGCCATTACGAGCAGTACTTC
CASSLAGGHYEQYF
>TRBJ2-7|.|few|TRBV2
TGTGCCAGCAGAGATGTTAGCTCCTACGAGCGGTACTTC
CASRDVSSYERYF
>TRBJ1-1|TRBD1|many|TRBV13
TGTGCCAGCAGCTTGCGACAGGGGGAGTACACTGAAGCTTTCTTT
CASSLRQGEYTEAFF
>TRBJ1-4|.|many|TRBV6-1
TGTGCCAGCAGTCAAGCAGGGTGGGGTGAAAAACTGTTTTTT
CASSQAGWGEKLFF
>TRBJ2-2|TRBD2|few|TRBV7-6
TGTGCCAGCAGCTCAACCGAGCGGGAGGCACAAGACACCGGGGAGCTGTTTTTT
CASSSTEREAQDTGELFF
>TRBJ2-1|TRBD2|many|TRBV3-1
TGTGCCAGCAGCCACACGGGACTAGCGATCTTC
CASSHTGLAIF
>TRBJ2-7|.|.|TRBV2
TGTGCCAGCAGCCGAAGAGTGGCAGGGCCCCTCCACGAGCAGTACTTC
CASSRRVAGPLHEQYF